These T cell receptor beta chains were read from a single sample in a study of blood T cell repertoires in COVID-19. Repertoires were generated with immunoSEQ multiplex PCR, while TCRdb's copy carries only in-frame clones and drops some. The table lists under 350,000 clones, approximately 86% of them singletons, with 3.5% to 4.5% in the top ten. The sequencing sample was made of PBMCs or T cells enriched from blood (not recorded which). All receptors derive from a woman aged 40 to 50 with acute COVID-19. The CDR3 runs from the conserved cysteine through the conserved F or W. The D gene is left open where the match is weak. Size is stated for part of the rows, as once, few or many counts, or as a class when the clone is expanded.

CDR3nt	CDR3aa	abundance	v_gene	j_gene	d_gene	len
TGTGCCAGCAGCTTAGCACTAGCGGGGGGCGAGCAGTACTTC	CASSLALAGGEQYF	-	TRBV7-2	TRBJ2-7	TRBD2	14
TGTGCCAGCAGTGCCACACCGGGACTAGTACCCAATGAGCAGTTCTTC	CASSATPGLVPNEQFF	-	TRBV25-1	TRBJ2-1	TRBD2	16
TGTGCCAGCTCACTTAGCGTCTACGAGCAGTACTTC	CASSLSVYEQYF	-	TRBV18	TRBJ2-7	-	12
TGTGCCAGCAGCCAACCGGGACAGACTACTGAAGCTTTCTTT	CASSQPGQTTEAFF	-	TRBV4-2	TRBJ1-1	TRBD1	14
TGCGCCAGCAGGGGCGAACAGGACACTGAAGCTTTCTTT	CASRGEQDTEAFF	-	TRBV10-1	TRBJ1-1	-	13
TGTGCCAGCAGCAAAAGAGGACAGGACCAGACTTACACCATATATTTT	CASSKRGQDQTYTIYF	-	TRBV21-1	TRBJ1-3	-	16
TGCGCCAGCAGCCAAGAAAGTTACTCTGACTCCTACGAGCAGTACTTC	CASSQESYSDSYEQYF	-	TRBV4-3	TRBJ2-7	-	16
TGTGCCACCAGTAGTTACTCACAGCACACCGGGGAGCTGTTTTTT	CATSSYSQHTGELFF	-	TRBV6-2/TRBV6-3	TRBJ2-2	-	15
TGTGCCAGTAGTATTCTGGGCCCCTACAATGAGCAGTTCTTC	CASSILGPYNEQFF	-	TRBV19	TRBJ2-1	-	14
TGCAGTGCTAGTGGCCCAGGGGGTGGTGAAAAACTGTTTTTT	CSASGPGGGEKLFF	few	TRBV20-1	TRBJ1-4	TRBD1	14
TGTGCCAGCAGCGAGGGACAGGCCTCTGGAAACACCATATATTTT	CASSEGQASGNTIYF	-	TRBV11-1	TRBJ1-3	TRBD1	15
TGCGCCAGCAGCTTATTTCGGGGGACCGCTGATGAAAAACTGTTTTTT	CASSLFRGTADEKLFF	-	TRBV5-1	TRBJ1-4	-	16
TGTGCCAGCGTGGGAGGGACCAACATGAACACTGAAGCTTTCTTT	CASVGGTNMNTEAFF	-	TRBV7-9	TRBJ1-1	-	15
TGTGCCAGTAGGCTAGCGGGAGGGGGCAATGAGCAGTTCTTC	CASRLAGGGNEQFF	-	TRBV19	TRBJ2-1	TRBD2	14
TGTGCCAGCTCACCACCACTGGGAGGGATGAGCTATGGCTACACCTTC	CASSPPLGGMSYGYTF	-	TRBV18	TRBJ1-2	-	16
TGTGCCAGCAGTACCCGGACCCACAGGGGGCGCAGCACCGGGGAGCTGTTTTTT	CASSTRTHRGRSTGELFF	-	TRBV28	TRBJ2-2	TRBD1	18
TGTGCCAGCACCCTTTCAGGGGCCAAGCAGTTCTTC	CASTLSGAKQFF	-	TRBV7-2	TRBJ2-1	-	12
TGTGCCATCAAGGGACAGGGGGCCTACGAGCAGTACTTC	CAIKGQGAYEQYF	once	TRBV10-3	TRBJ2-7	TRBD1	13
TGTGCCAGCAGCTTAGCGGGAGGGCCATACGAGCAGTACTTC	CASSLAGGPYEQYF	-	TRBV11-2	TRBJ2-7	TRBD2	14
TGCAGTGGGACTATTGAAAACGAGCAGTACTTC	CSGTIENEQYF	few	TRBV20-1	TRBJ2-7	-	11
TGCGCCAGCAGCCAAACGCGACAGGGTGGGAAAGAAAAACTGTTTTTT	CASSQTRQGGKEKLFF	-	TRBV4-1	TRBJ1-4	TRBD1	16
TGTGCCAGCAGTTTATTTGACCTAGCGGGAGGGCCCGGGGAGCTGTTTTTT	CASSLFDLAGGPGELFF	-	TRBV28	TRBJ2-2	TRBD2	17
TGTGCCAGCTCCCCGACAGGGCTCCATGGCTACACCTTC	CASSPTGLHGYTF	-	TRBV18	TRBJ1-2	TRBD1	13
TGTGCCAGCAGTTTTCTCGGGGGGGCGTCCTACAATGAGCAGTTCTTC	CASSFLGGASYNEQFF	-	TRBV28	TRBJ2-1	TRBD2	16